This TCR beta chain comes out of a study of T cells in Graves' hyperthyroidism and ophthalmopathy. General observations from the study: Ophthalmopathy was identified by the model a median roughly six months ahead of onset. Among thyroid clonotypes expanded above 0.001, most also appeared in blood.

The table lists this clonotype with many counts. The antigen remains undetermined. V lost 3 bases and J 0 bases, leaving 5 bases between the germline ends. This CDR3 has 13 amino acids. Germline CDR1 LGHDT, CDR2 YNNKEL (reference sequence). Amplified regions were TCR beta CDR3 sequences from RNA transcripts. Primed by the HTBI set, a first-round RT-PCR was run on the TCR CDR3. TCRdb reprocessed the multiplex PCR reads via MiXCR and lists one record per CDR3 protein. The table shows some 370,000 distinct CDR3 sequences, with 11% to 15% occurring only once. Input material: blood. V is TRBV3-1 and J is TRBJ1-2; no reliable D call. The source is a man aged 50 to 59 with Graves' ophthalmopathy. CDR3 protein: CASSHRANYGYTF. The CDR3, as DNA: TGTGCCAGCAGCCATAGGGCTAACTATGGCTACACCTTC.